The 14 T cell receptor beta chains reported below all come from one sample, sequenced in a study of blood T cell repertoires in COVID-19. Profiling relied on immunoSEQ multiplex PCR, and the TCRdb table lists in-frame clones only, not all of them. The data hold some 120,000 clones, with more than 75% observed a single time. Source material: peripheral blood. Every receptor here comes from a man between 60 and 75 years old with COVID-19, enrolled during active disease.

CDR3 in amino acids: CASSLDGAGTIAYEQYF. In DNA, the CDR3 is TGTGCCAGCAGCTTAGATGGTGCCGGGACAATAGCCTACGAGCAGTACTTC. The chain uses TRBV11-2 and TRBJ2-7; a possible D gene is TRBD1 (6 bases). CDR1 is SGHAT, CDR2 FQNNGV, per germline. The CDR3 extends over 17 amino acids. V was pared by 0 bases and J by 2 bases, with 17 bases between.

The chain recombines TRBV2 with TRBJ2-3; 12 positions agree with TRBD2. This CDR3 has 17 amino acids. CDR1 SNHLY and CDR2 FYNNEI come from the germline V gene. Unmatched junction bases numbered 8, after V lost 2 bases and J lost 5 bases. The DNA of the CDR3 is TGTGCCAGCAGTGAATCCCAGCTAGCGGGAGGGGGAGATACGCAGTATTTT. Its translation: CASSESQLAGGGDTQYF.

The rearrangement uses TRBV7-9 and TRBJ2-7; weak D call: TRBD1 (5 bases). The V end was cut by 1 base, the J end by 3 bases, with 10 bases between. The CDR3 loop spans 14 amino acids. Per germline, CDR1 SEHNR and CDR2 FQNEAQ (reference sequence). The CDR3 here is CASSLGQGNYEQYF. As DNA, the CDR3 is TGTGCCAGCAGCTTAGGGCAGGGTAACTACGAGCAGTACTTC. The variable domain in full, with the rest retrieved from reference TRBV7-9 and TRBJ2-7, is DTGVSQNPRHKITKRGQNVTFRCDPISEHNRLYWYRQTLGQGPEFLTYFQNEAQLEKSRLLSDRFSAERPKGSFSTLEIQRTEQGDSAMYLCASSLGQGNYEQYFGPGTRLTVT.

The chain uses TRBV30 and TRBJ1-1; 9 positions agree with TRBD1. Per germline, CDR1 GTSNPN and CDR2 SVGIG (reference sequence). This CDR3 spans 13 amino acids. Trimming took 2 bases from V and 4 from J; bases not matched to a gene: 2. The CDR3 protein is CAWSRQGGTEAFF. The CDR3 DNA reads as TGTGCCTGGAGTAGACAGGGGGGCACTGAAGCTTTCTTT.

V is TRBV5-4 and J is TRBJ1-1; the D is unclear. Germline loops: CDR1 SGHNT, CDR2 YYREEE (reference sequence). The CDR3 is 14 residues long. V was pared by 4 bases and J by 2 bases, with 12 bases between. The CDR3 spells CASSSEVANTEAFF. The CDR3 DNA is TGTGCCAGCAGCAGCGAAGTAGCAAACACTGAAGCTTTCTTT.

This clone came up once. The chain has TRBV2 and TRBJ2-7; 7 nucleotides align to TRBD2. V shed 1 base and J 0 bases; nucleotides not matched to a gene: 6. This CDR3 contains 16 residues. Germline values: CDR1 SNHLY, CDR2 FYNNEI. The CDR3 loop is CASSEGPSGASYEQYF. Written as DNA, the CDR3 is TGTGCCAGCAGTGAAGGGCCTAGCGGAGCCTCCTACGAGCAGTACTTC. The entire variable domain, with the rest obtained from reference TRBV2 and TRBJ2-7, is as follows: EPEVTQTPSHQVTQMGQEVILRCVPISNHLYFYWYRQILGQKVEFLVSFYNNEISEKSEIFDDQFSVERPDGSNFTLKIRSTKLEDSAMYFCASSEGPSGASYEQYFGPGTRLTVT.

The chain combines TRBV5-1 with TRBJ1-1, with TRBD1 matching 7 bases. The V segment lost 1 base and the J segment 3 bases; nucleotides outside the gene matches: 0. The germline gives CDR1 SGHRS, CDR2 YFSETQ. CDR3 length: 13 amino acids. In DNA, the CDR3 is TGCGCCAGCAGCTTGACAGGGGACACTGAAGCTTTCTTT. It encodes CASSLTGDTEAFF.

The chain links TRBV11-3 to TRBJ2-7, with 9 nucleotides matching TRBD2. In germline, CDR1 is SGHNT, CDR2 YENEEA. This CDR3 contains 14 residues. Trimming cost V 1 base and J 3 bases; bases outside gene matches: 1. Written as DNA, the CDR3 is TGTGCCAGCAGCTTAGGCGGGAGGGGCTACGAGCAGTACTTC. Translated, it gives CASSLGGRGYEQYF.

This clone was picked up one time. The chain links TRBV10-3 to TRBJ2-1, with 7 bases identical to TRBD1. V was clipped by 7 bases and J by 4 bases; unmatched bases: 10. The CDR3 is made up of 15 amino acids. Germline V CDR1 and CDR2: ENHRY, SYGVKD. The chain's CDR3 is CAIIAPGQPYNEQFF. CDR3 nucleotide sequence: TGTGCCATCATCGCGCCGGGACAGCCATACAATGAGCAGTTCTTC.

The rearrangement links TRBV30 to TRBJ2-1; 11 bases map to TRBD2. The CDR3 has 15 amino acids. Trimming at V came to 0 bases and at J to 9 bases, leaving 7 bases not matched to a gene. Germline V gives CDR1 GTSNPN, CDR2 SVGIG (reference sequence). The chain's CDR3 is CAWSVNSGRAGEQFF. DNA for the CDR3: TGTGCCTGGAGTGTAAATAGCGGGAGGGCCGGTGAGCAGTTCTTC.

The genes are TRBV20-1 and TRBJ1-1; D is unresolved. V shed 1 base and J shed 7 bases, with 7 bases lying between them. The CDR3 contains 11 residues. Germline V gives CDR1 DFQATT, CDR2 SNEGSKA (reference sequence). The CDR3 sequence: CSARAGFEAFF. CDR3 sequence (DNA): TGCAGTGCTAGAGCAGGATTTGAAGCTTTCTTT.

The chain has TRBV5-1 and TRBJ2-2, with a weak D call TRBD1 (5 bases). CDR1 and CDR2 (germline): SGHRS, YFSETQ. The germline V and J ends were trimmed by 4 bases and 0 bases, with 13 bases remaining between them. This CDR3 has 16 residues. CDR3 in DNA: TGCGCCAGCAGCCCAGGGAACCTCGCGAACACCGGGGAGCTGTTTTTT. Translated, it gives CASSPGNLANTGELFF.

The chain combines TRBV5-1 with TRBJ1-3; possibly TRBD1 for D (5 bases). Germline V CDR1 and CDR2: SGHRS, YFSETQ. The V and J ends lost 4 bases and 1 base respectively, with 12 bases between them. The CDR3 has 15 amino acids. The DNA of the CDR3 is TGCGCCAGCAGCCCAGACAGCGCTTCTGGAAACACCATATATTTT. Its translation is CASSPDSASGNTIYF.

This clone was seen a handful of times. V is TRBV11-3 and J is TRBJ1-3; 9 bases map to TRBD1. This CDR3 has 17 residues. The V gene's germline CDR1 is SGHNT and CDR2 YENEEA. With 4 bases clipped from V and 3 bases from J, the junction kept 10 bases outside the gene matches. The CDR3 region has the DNA TGTGCCAGCAGCTACGCTTCACAGGGGGCAGGTGGAAACACCATATATTTT. It yields the protein CASSYASQGAGGNTIYF.